These 8 T cell receptor beta chains were sequenced from one sample in a study of T cell responses to AZD1222 COVID-19 vaccine. Sequencing was performed with immunoSEQ multiplex PCR; in TCRdb, only in-frame clones are kept and a portion is missing. The sample comprises 70,000 to 95,000 clones, around nine tenths of which are singletons, and approximately 5.2% rests with the top ten. The material sequenced was peripheral blood, taken 28 days after the second AZD1222 dose. All receptors come from an adult who received the AZD1222 COVID-19 vaccine.

The chain is built from TRBV7-8 and TRBJ2-2; D is possibly TRBD2 (6 bases). Germline lookup yields CDR1 SGHVS and CDR2 FQNEAQ. This CDR3 comprises 15 residues. Trimming removed 4 bases from V and 1 base from J, with 10 bases in between. The CDR3 spells CASSSRLENTGELFF. The CDR3 DNA reads TGTGCCAGCAGCTCTCGACTAGAGAACACCGGGGAGCTGTTTTTT.

V and J are TRBV6-5 and TRBJ1-5; possible D gene TRBD1, 5 bases. V was cut by 10 bases and J by 5 bases, with 21 bases left in between. The germline V gene encodes CDR1 MNHEY and CDR2 SVGAGI. The CDR3 totals 15 residues. Here the CDR3 reads CATQSEGLVYQPQHF. CDR3 DNA sequence: TGTGCCACGCAATCGGAGGGACTGGTATATCAGCCCCAGCATTTT.

This chain links TRBV6-2 or TRBV6-3 with TRBJ2-2; 9 bases fit TRBD1. The CDR3 covers 15 residues. From germline, CDR1 is MNHEY and CDR2 SVGEGT. Trimming removed 5 bases from V and 3 bases from J; junction bases left unmatched: 4. For the CDR3, the DNA is TGTGCCAGCAGTAGGACAGGGGCCGACACCGGGGAGCTGTTTTTT. Translating gives CASSRTGADTGELFF.

The V call is TRBV9, the J call TRBJ2-5, with D tentatively TRBD1 or TRBD2 (7 bases each). This CDR3 is built from 17 residues. The V gene's germline CDR1 is SGDLS and CDR2 YYNGEE. V was clipped by 3 bases and J by 5 bases, with 23 bases between them. CDR3 coding DNA: TGTGCCAGCAGCGCGGGGGACAGCGGGGAGATTCATGAGACCCAGTACTTC. Amino acids: CASSAGDSGEIHETQYF.

The chain links TRBV15 to TRBJ1-5, with 9 bases fitting TRBD1. Looked up from germline, CDR1 is LNHNV and CDR2 is YYDKDF (reference sequence). Germline trimming cut 5 bases from V and 4 bases from J; bases unmatched to any gene: 6. The CDR3 sequence is 15 residues long. The CDR3, as DNA: TGTGCCACCAGCGGACCCGGGACAGGGAATCAGCCCCAGCATTTT. Protein sequence: CATSGPGTGNQPQHF.

This chain links TRBV2 with TRBJ1-4, with D possibly being TRBD1 (6 bases). This CDR3 contains 16 residues. Between the trimmed V and J ends, which lost 2 bases and 5 bases, there was a span of 15 bases. Germline assignment: CDR1 SNHLY and CDR2 FYNNEI. In DNA form, the CDR3 reads TGTGCCAGCAGTGAAAGGGGAACAGGGATGAATGAAAAACTGTTTTTT. This translates into CASSERGTGMNEKLFF. Combining the CDR3 with reference TRBV2 and TRBJ1-4 gives the whole variable domain EPEVTQTPSHQVTQMGQEVILRCVPISNHLYFYWYRQILGQKVEFLVSFYNNEISEKSEIFDDQFSVERPDGSNFTLKIRSTKLEDSAMYFCASSERGTGMNEKLFFGSGTQLSVL.

The genes are TRBV4-1 and TRBJ2-7; 10 nucleotides align to TRBD1. Trimming removed 4 bases from V and 5 bases from J; junction bases left unmatched: 8. Germline values: CDR1 MGHRA, CDR2 YSYEKL. CDR3 length: 15 residues. CDR3 coding DNA: TGCGCCAGCAGCCCCGGGACAGGGGCCCCCCACGAGCAGTACTTC. Translation gives CASSPGTGAPHEQYF.

V is TRBV9 and J is TRBJ2-1, with TRBD2 identical over 11 bases. V was pared by 4 bases and J by 8 bases, with 14 bases of the junction left unmatched. There are 17 residues in the CDR3. Germline assignment: CDR1 SGDLS and CDR2 YYNGEE. In DNA form, the CDR3 reads TGTGCCAGCAGCCCCCGAGGTAGCGGGGGGGTAGGCGATGAGCAGTTCTTC. It is translated as CASSPRGSGGVGDEQFF.